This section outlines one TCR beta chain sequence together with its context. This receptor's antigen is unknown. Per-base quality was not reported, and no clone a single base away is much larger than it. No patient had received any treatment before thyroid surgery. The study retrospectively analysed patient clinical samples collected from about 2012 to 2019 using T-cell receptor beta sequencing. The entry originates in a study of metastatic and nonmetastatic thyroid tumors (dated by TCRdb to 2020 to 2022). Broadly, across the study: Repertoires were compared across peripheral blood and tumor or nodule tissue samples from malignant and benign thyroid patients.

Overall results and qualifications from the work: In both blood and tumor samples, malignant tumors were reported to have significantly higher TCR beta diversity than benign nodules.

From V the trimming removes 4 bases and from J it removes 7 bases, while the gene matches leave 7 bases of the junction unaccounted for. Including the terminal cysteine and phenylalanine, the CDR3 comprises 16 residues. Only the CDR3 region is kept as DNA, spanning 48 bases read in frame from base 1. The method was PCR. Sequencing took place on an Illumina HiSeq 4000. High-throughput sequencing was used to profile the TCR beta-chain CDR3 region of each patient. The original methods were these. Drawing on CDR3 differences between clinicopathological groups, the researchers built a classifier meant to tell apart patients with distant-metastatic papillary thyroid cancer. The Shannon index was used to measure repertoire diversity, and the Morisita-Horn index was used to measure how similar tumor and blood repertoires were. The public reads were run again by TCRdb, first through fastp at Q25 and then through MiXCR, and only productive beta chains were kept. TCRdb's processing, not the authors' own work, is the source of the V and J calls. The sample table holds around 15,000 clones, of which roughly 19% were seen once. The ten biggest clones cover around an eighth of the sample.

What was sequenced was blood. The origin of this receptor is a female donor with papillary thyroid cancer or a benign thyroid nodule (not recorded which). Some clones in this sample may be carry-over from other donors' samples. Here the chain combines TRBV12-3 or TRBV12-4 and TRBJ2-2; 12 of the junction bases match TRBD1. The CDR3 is CASSSPGQGAIGELFF. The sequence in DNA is TGTGCCAGCAGTTCGCCGGGACAGGGGGCTATCGGGGAGCTGTTTTTT.